Listed below are T cell receptor beta chains from one sample, sequenced in a study of vaccination effects on CD4 cells after COVID-19. Antigens of these TCRs are unknown. The method was immunoSEQ multiplex PCR; TCRdb's version includes in-frame clones alone and lacks a portion of them. The table has 50,000 to 70,000 clones, 55% to 75% seen once. Source: CD4+ T cells from PBMCs cultured without peptide, taken before COVID-19 vaccination. The receptors were gathered from a human donor who had a prior SARS-CoV-2 infection. Both conserved end residues are part of each CDR3. D genes are given only for firm matches. Only some rows state a clone size, as once, few, many or a class for expanded clones.

D	J	V	size	DNA	CDR3
-	TRBJ1-2	TRBV9	-	TGTGCCAGCAGCGTTGGACCTAACTATGGCTACACCTTC	CASSVGPNYGYTF
-	TRBJ2-5	TRBV5-1	-	TGCGCCAGCAGAGACATTCAGACCCAGTACTTC	CASRDIQTQYF
-	TRBJ1-1	TRBV4-2	-	TGTGCCAGCAGCCAAGATGTCTCCGGACAGCACTTGAACACTGAAGCTTTCTTT	CASSQDVSGQHLNTEAFF
-	TRBJ2-1	TRBV5-1	-	TGCGCCAGCAGCTTGGCGGGGAGCTCCTACAATGAGCAGTTCTTC	CASSLAGSSYNEQFF
-	TRBJ2-6	TRBV19	-	TGTGCCAGTAGACAGTCGATCTCTGGGGCCAACGTCCTGACTTTC	CASRQSISGANVLTF
TRBD1	TRBJ1-6	TRBV4-1	-	TGCGCCAGCAGCCAAGGGGACAGTGGCTCCTATAATTCACCCCTCCACTTT	CASSQGDSGSYNSPLHF
-	TRBJ1-1	TRBV6-5	-	TGTGCCAGCAGTCGTCGACCCCCAGGGAATACTGAAGCTTTCTTT	CASSRRPPGNTEAFF
TRBD1	TRBJ2-7	TRBV5-1	-	TGCGCCAGCAGCTTGAACCGAGGGACAGGTTCCTACGAGCAGTACTTC	CASSLNRGTGSYEQYF
-	TRBJ1-2	TRBV4-3	-	TGCGCCAGCAGCCTAATATCTGGGGAAGGCTACACCTTC	CASSLISGEGYTF
TRBD1	TRBJ2-1	TRBV5-1	few	TGCGCCAGCAGCCCCTCAGGGGGCCCCCCCTCCAATGAGCAGTTCTTC	CASSPSGGPPSNEQFF
-	TRBJ2-5	TRBV29-1	-	TGCAGCGTTGGGCCAGACCAAGAGACCCAGTACTTC	CSVGPDQETQYF
TRBD2	TRBJ2-1	TRBV29-1	-	TGCAGCGTGCCGGGGGGGAACTCCTACAATGAGCAGTTCTTC	CSVPGGNSYNEQFF
-	TRBJ2-7	TRBV20-1	few	TGCAGTGCTAGCGTAGGATACGAGCAGTACTTC	CSASVGYEQYF
-	TRBJ2-7	TRBV12-5	-	TGTGCTAGTGGTTTGGTGCACCAATGGAACGAGCAGTACTTC	CASGLVHQWNEQYF
-	TRBJ1-2	TRBV19	-	TGTGCCAGTAGTATATCGGTTGGCAGGGGTGGCTACACCTTC	CASSISVGRGGYTF
-	TRBJ2-7	TRBV7-3	once	TGTGCCAGCAGCCCCACTGAGGCCCAAAGCTCCTACGAGCAGTACTTC	CASSPTEAQSSYEQYF
TRBD1	TRBJ2-5	TRBV18	-	TGTGCCAGCTCATCGACAATGACAACAGGGGGCACCCAGTACTTC	CASSSTMTTGGTQYF
TRBD2	TRBJ2-5	TRBV7-3	few	TGTGCCAGCAGCTTGACTAGCCGGGAGACCCAGTACTTC	CASSLTSRETQYF
TRBD2	TRBJ2-1	TRBV14	few	TGTGCCAGCAGCCAAGAGAGGGGACTAGGTTACAATGAGCAGTTCTTC	CASSQERGLGYNEQFF
-	TRBJ2-3	TRBV6-2/TRBV6-3	-	TGTGCCAGCAGTTTCTTCGGGCCGGAAGATACGCAGTATTTT	CASSFFGPEDTQYF